This paragraph covers one T cell receptor beta chain sequence. Antigen specificity is unknown. This record belongs to a study of CD8+ T cells in alopecia areata. General study results and limits: Patients shared TCRs less clearly than mice did, possibly owing to HLA.

This CDR3 contains 10 residues. Germline CDR1 and CDR2: GTSNPN and SVGIG (reference sequence). The V segment lost 7 bases and the J segment 8 bases; nucleotides outside the gene matches: 2. As the sequencing template, cDNA was produced by extracting RNA and reverse transcribing it. Clones were read by immunoSEQ multiplex PCR, and TCRdb kept only the in-frame ones, dropping some. This table holds approximately 150,000 clones, around 57% found once. Material: CD4+ T cells sorted from blood. This clonotype was sampled from a human donor in good health. This sequence joins TRBV30 and TRBJ1-2; TRBD1 matches 9 bases. CDR3 sequence: CASGTGGYTF. As DNA, the CDR3 is TGTGCCTCCGGGACAGGGGGCTACACCTTC. Full variable domain (missing parts from reference TRBV30 and TRBJ1-2): SQTIHQWPATLVQPVGSPLSLECTVEGTSNPNLYWYRQAAGRGLQLLFYSVGIGQISSEVPQNLSASRPQDRQFILSSKKLLLSDSGFYLCASGTGGYTFGSGTRLTVV.